Presented here are 26 T cell receptor beta chains from one specimen sequenced in a study of response to subunit inactivated influenza vaccine. TCRdb ran MiXCR on the RT-PCR reads and lists one entry per CDR3 protein. The sample lists more than 400,000 distinct CDR3 sequences, less than 7.5% occurring once. This specimen was PBMCs from blood, taken approximately 25 months after vaccination. These TCRs come from a man aged 50-75 years who received an inactivated influenza vaccine.

On this clonotype itself: This CDR3 fails to terminate in the conserved phenylalanine or tryptophan, so it likely reflects a read error. No DNA is shown, since the ends of the CDR3 on it are uncertain; the CDR3 is the one TCRdb lists. This chain connects TRBV20-1 to TRBJ1-6; the DNA was not compared with TRBD1, the D call given in the table. CDR1 DFQATT and CDR2 SNEGSKA come from the germline V gene (reference sequence). The CDR3 totals 12 residues, both ends included. The CDR3 loop is CSAQRTGTARVG.

The V and J genes are TRBV29-1 and TRBJ2-7, with D unclear. V was cut by 4 bases and J by 0 bases, with 10 bases left in between. CDR1 is SQVTM and CDR2 is ANQGSEA in the germline V gene. The CDR3 length is 13 residues. CDR3 sequence reads: CSVARQSSYEQYF. The CDR3 bases are TGCAGCGTTGCCCGGCAGTCCTCCTACGAGCAGTACTTC.

CDR3 DNA sequence: TGTGCCAGCAGTTTGGGCCTTTCGGCTAACTATGGCTACACCTTC. This codes for CASSLGLSANYGYTF. The rearrangement uses TRBV12-3 or TRBV12-4 and TRBJ1-2; D remains ambiguous. The V end lost 3 bases, the J end lost 0 bases, and 11 bases lay between the germline ends. The CDR3 covers 15 residues.

This clonotype occurred many times. The rearrangement links TRBV29-1 to TRBJ1-1; D may be TRBD1 (6 bases). The germline V gene has CDR1 SQVTM and CDR2 ANQGSEA. V gave up 3 bases and J gave up 5 bases, with 16 bases separating them. CDR3 length: 14 residues. Written as DNA, the CDR3 is TGCAGCGTTGAGGGGGGAAGGGGGTATACTGAAGCTTTCTTT. It specifies CSVEGGRGYTEAFF.

This clonotype has a count of ten or more. The chain joins TRBV2 to TRBJ2-1; D is uncertain. Per the germline V gene, CDR1 is SNHLY and CDR2 is FYNNEI. V was shortened by 2 bases and J by 9 bases, with 2 bases between the two germline ends. The CDR3 contains 10 residues. CDR3 DNA: TGTGCCAGCAGTGAATTTGAGCAGTTCTTC. Encoded protein: CASSEFEQFF. Filled out from reference TRBV2 and TRBJ2-1, the complete variable domain reads EPEVTQTPSHQVTQMGQEVILRCVPISNHLYFYWYRQILGQKVEFLVSFYNNEISEKSEIFDDQFSVERPDGSNFTLKIRSTKLEDSAMYFCASSEFEQFFGPGTRLTVL.

This clonotype was observed at least ten times. The V call is TRBV18, the J call TRBJ2-1; D ambiguous. CDR1 and CDR2 from the germline V gene are KGHSH and LQKENI. There are 12 residues in the CDR3. V shed 3 bases and J shed 10 bases, with 10 bases lying between them. The CDR3 nucleotides are TGTGCCAGCTCACCGCTAAGAGAGGAGCAGTTCTTC. Encoded protein: CASSPLREEQFF.

This clonotype occurred a few times. The chain is built from TRBV9 and TRBJ2-1; 14 positions agree with TRBD2. The germline CDR1 and CDR2 sequences are SGDLS and YYNGEE. J lost 9 bases, V lost 4 bases, and 6 bases had no gene match. The CDR3 runs 15 residues. The CDR3 sequence: CASSTRLAGGSEQFF. The CDR3 DNA reads TGTGCCAGCAGCACCCGACTAGCGGGAGGGAGTGAGCAGTTCTTC.

V usage is TRBV4-2 and J usage is TRBJ2-1; D is ambiguous. Germline CDR1 is LGHNA and CDR2 is YNFKEQ. Trimming shortened V by 1 base and J by 8 bases, and 9 bases separated the two germline ends. CDR3 length: 13 amino acids. CDR3 DNA sequence: TGTGCCAGCAGCCAAGTCAGTGGGCATGAGCAGTTCTTC. It yields the protein CASSQVSGHEQFF.

Comments on this clonotype: This sequence may be a read error, since a much larger clone differs from it by one base. The genes are TRBV7-9 and TRBJ2-2, with a weak D call TRBD2 (6 bases). Germline V gives CDR1 SEHNR, CDR2 FQNEAQ (reference sequence). V was trimmed by 8 bases and J by 4 bases, leaving 17 bases between them. CDR3 length equals 15 residues. The CDR3 nucleotides are TGTGCCAGCTGCATATATACCGGGGGCACCGGGGAGCTGTTTTTT. The encoded protein is CASCIYTGGTGELFF.

This clonotype was observed many times. The rearrangement joins TRBV20-1 to TRBJ2-3, with a weak D call TRBD1 (6 bases). V dropped 0 bases and J dropped 6 bases, with 10 bases sitting between them. Germline V gives CDR1 DFQATT, CDR2 SNEGSKA (reference sequence). This CDR3 is 13 amino acids long. CDR3: CSARDPRGDTQYF. DNA of the CDR3: TGCAGTGCTAGAGATCCGAGGGGGGATACGCAGTATTTT.

This clonotype was found a few times. V gene TRBV24-1 combines with J gene TRBJ1-3, with a tentative D call TRBD1 (6 bases). Trimming took 3 bases from V and 3 from J, leaving 11 bases between them. The CDR3 is 15 residues long. Germline CDR1 reads KGHDR; CDR2 reads SFDVKD. Written as DNA, the CDR3 is TGTGCCACCAGTGATCCCGGACAGAGTGGAAACACCATATATTTT. It specifies CATSDPGQSGNTIYF.

The chain has TRBV5-1 and TRBJ2-5, with D possibly TRBD1 on 5 matching bases. V lost 4 bases to trimming and J lost 2 bases, with 9 bases between them. The germline gives CDR1 SGHRS, CDR2 YFSETQ. There are 13 residues in the CDR3. CDR3 DNA: TGCGCCAGCAGCAATGCAGGGCAAGAGACCCAGTACTTC. Translating gives CASSNAGQETQYF.

The chain is built from TRBV12-3 or TRBV12-4 and TRBJ2-2; D ambiguous. V was clipped by 5 bases and J by 4 bases, with 11 bases between them. The CDR3 sequence is 14 residues long. The CDR3: CASSTGFFTGELFF. CDR3 nucleotide sequence: TGTGCCAGCAGTACCGGGTTTTTCACCGGGGAGCTGTTTTTT.

The table lists this clonotype with many counts. The J gene is TRBJ1-2, the V gene TRBV12-3 or TRBV12-4; the match to TRBD1 covers 7 bases. V shed 2 bases, J shed 8 bases, and the junction held 5 bases outside the gene matches. CDR3 length: 13 residues. DNA for the CDR3: TGTGCCAGCAGTTTATTTACAGGGGAGGGCTACACCTTC. Translation: CASSLFTGEGYTF.

This clonotype was seen a handful of times. CDR3 residues: CSGYTEAFF. In nucleotides, the CDR3 is TGCAGTGGGTACACTGAAGCTTTCTTT. This chain uses TRBV20-1 with TRBJ1-1; no reliable D call. The germline V and J ends were trimmed by 7 bases and 3 bases, with 3 bases remaining between them. The CDR3 is 9 residues long. In germline, CDR1 is DFQATT, CDR2 SNEGSKA (reference sequence).

This clonotype was seen repeatedly, ten times or more. The rearrangement uses TRBV3-1 and TRBJ2-5; the match to TRBD2 covers 14 bases. Unmatched junction bases numbered 8, after V lost 4 bases and J lost 4 bases. Germline V gene sequence: CDR1 LGHDT, CDR2 YNNKEL (reference sequence). This CDR3 spans 17 amino acids. The CDR3 spells CASSPGLAGDLRETQYF. The CDR3 region has the DNA TGTGCCAGCAGCCCGGGACTAGCGGGGGATTTGAGAGAGACCCAGTACTTC.

This clonotype was seen a handful of times. The chain links TRBV15 to TRBJ2-3; 8 bases line up with TRBD2. Germline V lookup: CDR1 LNHNV, CDR2 YYDKDF (reference sequence). The length of the CDR3 is 15 residues. J gave up 1 base and V 0 bases, and 0 bases lay outside the gene matches. This chain's CDR3 is CATSRDGGGTDTQYF. The CDR3 bases are TGTGCCACCAGCAGAGACGGGGGGGGCACAGATACGCAGTATTTT.

This clonotype has a count of ten or more. The CDR3 loop reads CASGKGLPIYGYTF. DNA for the CDR3: TGTGCCAGCGGGAAGGGACTTCCGATCTATGGCTACACCTTC. The genes are TRBV12-3 or TRBV12-4 and TRBJ1-2, with D perhaps TRBD1 (5 bases). V lost 8 bases to trimming and J lost 4 bases, with 17 bases between them. The CDR3 sequence is 14 residues long.

Only one count was recorded for this clonotype. J is TRBJ2-6 and V is TRBV20-1; TRBD2 agrees at 8 bases. The CDR3 runs to 17 residues. The germline CDR1 and CDR2 sequences are DFQATT and SNEGSKA (reference sequence). After removal of 6 bases from V and 0 bases from J, the junction contained 10 bases not matched to a gene. CDR3 DNA: TGCAGTGCCGACTCAGCGGGGGCCTTCTCTGGGGCCAACGTCCTGACTTTC. Its protein product is CSADSAGAFSGANVLTF.

This clonotype came up many times. The V and J genes are TRBV2 and TRBJ1-6; the D is unclear. V lost 7 bases and J 7 bases, leaving 11 bases between the germline ends. The CDR3 length is 13 residues. Germline CDR1 and CDR2: SNHLY and FYNNEI. In nucleotides, the CDR3 is TGTGCCAGCACCGGCCTTAGGAATTCACCCCTCCACTTT. Amino acid sequence: CASTGLRNSPLHF.

This clonotype came up many times. The CDR3 region has the DNA TGCAGCGCCCGGCGGAGCGGGGGGATTTCCTACAATGAGCAGTTCTTC. Residues: CSARRSGGISYNEQFF. J is TRBJ2-1 and V is TRBV29-1; TRBD2 aligns across 9 bases. Germline CDR1 SQVTM, CDR2 ANQGSEA. CDR3 length equals 16 residues. The V segment lost 7 bases and the J segment 1 base; nucleotides outside the gene matches: 11.

A few counts support this clonotype. The chain is built from TRBV6-2 or TRBV6-3 and TRBJ2-2; D not resolved. The CDR3 consists of 13 residues. V lost 2 bases to trimming and J lost 13 bases, with 14 bases between them. Germline-derived CDR1 and CDR2 are MNHEY and SVGEGT. In nucleotides, the CDR3 is TGTGCCAGCAGTTACCCCTCAATCTTTGGGCTGTTTTTT. Translation: CASSYPSIFGLFF.

The chain is built from TRBV4-3 and TRBJ2-1, with 10 bases fitting TRBD2. Germline CDR1 and CDR2: LGHNA and YSLEER. The CDR3 loop spans 17 amino acids. Trimming removed 2 bases from V and 3 bases from J; junction bases left unmatched: 7. The CDR3 sequence: CASSQQTGLADYNEQFF. CDR3 in DNA: TGCGCCAGCAGCCAACAAACAGGACTAGCGGACTACAATGAGCAGTTCTTC.

J is TRBJ2-7 and V is TRBV6-5, with a tentative D call TRBD2 (6 bases). This CDR3 contains 16 residues. CDR1 and CDR2 from the germline V gene are MNHEY and SVGAGI. Deletions cut 4 bases from V and 1 base from J, with 17 bases between. CDR3 amino acids: CASSLPTLGGSYEQYF. Written as DNA, the CDR3 is TGTGCCAGCAGTTTACCGACTTTGGGGGGTTCCTACGAGCAGTACTTC.

This clonotype was detected only a few times. This chain connects TRBV20-1 to TRBJ1-1; 9 positions agree with TRBD1. V shed 5 bases, J shed 0 bases, and the junction held 1 base outside the gene matches. The CDR3 contains 13 residues. Germline CDR1 DFQATT, CDR2 SNEGSKA (reference sequence). CDR3 residues: CSAGQGMNTEAFF. The CDR3 DNA sequence: TGCAGTGCTGGACAGGGGATGAACACTGAAGCTTTCTTT.

This clonotype was observed many times. One end of the junction does not line up with germline, which may come from a read error. This chain uses TRBV6-2 or TRBV6-3 with TRBJ2-1; TRBD2 is a possible D gene (6 bases). The V gene's germline CDR1 is MNHEY and CDR2 SVGEGT. This CDR3 is 15 amino acids long. CDR3 loop: CASTYGTPSNNEQFF. The DNA of the CDR3 is TGTGCCAGCACTTACGGGACTCCTTCAAACAATGAGCAGTTCTTC.